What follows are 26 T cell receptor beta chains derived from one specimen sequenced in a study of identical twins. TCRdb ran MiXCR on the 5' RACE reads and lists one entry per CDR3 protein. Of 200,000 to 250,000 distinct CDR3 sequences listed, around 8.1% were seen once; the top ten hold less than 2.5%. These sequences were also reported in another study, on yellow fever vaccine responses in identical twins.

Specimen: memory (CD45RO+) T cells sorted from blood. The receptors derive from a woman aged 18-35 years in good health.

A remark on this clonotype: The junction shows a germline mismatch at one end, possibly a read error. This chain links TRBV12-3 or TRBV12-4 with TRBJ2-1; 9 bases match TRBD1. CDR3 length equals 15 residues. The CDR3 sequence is CASSPGQGSYNEHFF. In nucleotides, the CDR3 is TGTGCCAGCAGTCCAGGACAGGGGTCCTACAATGAGCATTTCTTC.

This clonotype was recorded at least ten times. CDR3 residues: CASSFSGGARLLTDTQYF. CDR3 bases: TGTGCCAGCAGCTTTAGCGGGGGGGCTAGACTACTCACAGATACGCAGTATTTT. The J gene is TRBJ2-3, the V gene TRBV7-8; TRBD2 matches at 11 bases. With V trimmed by 3 bases and J by 2 bases, 10 bases remained unmatched. The CDR3 is 18 residues long. CDR1 is SGHVS and CDR2 is FQNEAQ in the germline V gene.

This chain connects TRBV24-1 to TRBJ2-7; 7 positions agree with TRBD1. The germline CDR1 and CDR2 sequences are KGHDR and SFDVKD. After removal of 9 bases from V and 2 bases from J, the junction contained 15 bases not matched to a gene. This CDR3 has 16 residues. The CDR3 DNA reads TGTGCCACCTATCTGCGTCCGGGACAGAAGACCTACGAGCAGTACTTC. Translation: CATYLRPGQKTYEQYF.

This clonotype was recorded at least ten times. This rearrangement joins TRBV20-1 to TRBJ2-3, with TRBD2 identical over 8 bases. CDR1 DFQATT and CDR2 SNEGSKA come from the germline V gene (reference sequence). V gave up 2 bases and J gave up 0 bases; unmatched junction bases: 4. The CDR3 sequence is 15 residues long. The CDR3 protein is CSARIRGRSTDTQYF. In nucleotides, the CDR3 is TGCAGTGCTAGAATTCGCGGGAGGAGCACAGATACGCAGTATTTT.

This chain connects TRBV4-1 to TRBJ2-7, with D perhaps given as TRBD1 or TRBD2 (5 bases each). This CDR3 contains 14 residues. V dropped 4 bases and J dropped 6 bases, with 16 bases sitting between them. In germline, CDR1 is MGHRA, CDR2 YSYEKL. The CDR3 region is CASSPPQGAGEQYF. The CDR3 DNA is TGCGCCAGCAGCCCCCCCCAAGGGGCGGGCGAGCAGTACTTC.

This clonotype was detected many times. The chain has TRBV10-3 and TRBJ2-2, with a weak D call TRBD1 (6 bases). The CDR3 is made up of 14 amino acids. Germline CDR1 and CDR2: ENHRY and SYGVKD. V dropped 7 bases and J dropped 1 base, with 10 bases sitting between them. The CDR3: CAITPTGNTGELFF. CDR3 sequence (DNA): TGTGCCATCACACCGACAGGGAACACCGGGGAGCTGTTTTTT.

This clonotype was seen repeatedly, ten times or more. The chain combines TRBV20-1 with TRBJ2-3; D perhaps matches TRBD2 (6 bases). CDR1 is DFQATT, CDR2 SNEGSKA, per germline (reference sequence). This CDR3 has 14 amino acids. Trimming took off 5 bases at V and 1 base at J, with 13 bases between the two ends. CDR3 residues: CSAPHGSGTDTQYF. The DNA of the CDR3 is TGCAGTGCTCCGCACGGGAGTGGCACAGATACGCAGTATTTT.

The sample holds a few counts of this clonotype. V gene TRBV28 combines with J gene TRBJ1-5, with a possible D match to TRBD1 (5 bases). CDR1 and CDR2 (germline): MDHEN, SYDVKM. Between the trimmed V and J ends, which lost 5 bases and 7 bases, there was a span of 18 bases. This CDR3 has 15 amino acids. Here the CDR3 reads CASSPHGAQGQPQHF. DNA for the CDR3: TGTGCCAGCAGTCCCCACGGGGCTCAAGGCCAGCCCCAGCATTTT. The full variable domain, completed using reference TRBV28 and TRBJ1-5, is DVKVTQSSRYLVKRTGEKVFLECVQDMDHENMFWYRQDPGLGLRLIYFSYDVKMKEKGDIPEGYSVSREKKERFSLILESASTNQTSMYLCASSPHGAQGQPQHFGDGTRLSIL.

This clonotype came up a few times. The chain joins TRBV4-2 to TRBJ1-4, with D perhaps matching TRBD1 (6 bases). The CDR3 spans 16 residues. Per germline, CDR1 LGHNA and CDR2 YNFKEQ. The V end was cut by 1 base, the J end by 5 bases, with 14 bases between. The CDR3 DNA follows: TGTGCCAGCAGCCAAGTAATGACAGGACTGAATGAAAAACTGTTTTTT. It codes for CASSQVMTGLNEKLFF.

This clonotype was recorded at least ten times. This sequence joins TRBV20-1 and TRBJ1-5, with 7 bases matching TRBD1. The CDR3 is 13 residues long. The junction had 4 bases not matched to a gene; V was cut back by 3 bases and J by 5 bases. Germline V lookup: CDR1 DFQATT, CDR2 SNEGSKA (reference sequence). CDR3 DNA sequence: TGCAGTGCTAGTCCTGACAGGGATCAGCCCCAGCATTTT. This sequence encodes CSASPDRDQPQHF.

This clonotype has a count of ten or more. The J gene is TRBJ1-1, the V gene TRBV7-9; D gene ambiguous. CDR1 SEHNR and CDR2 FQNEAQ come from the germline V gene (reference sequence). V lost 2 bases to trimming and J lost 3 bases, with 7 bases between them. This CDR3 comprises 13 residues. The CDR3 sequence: CASSLQQDTEAFF. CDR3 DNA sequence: TGTGCCAGCAGCTTACAGCAGGACACTGAAGCTTTCTTT.

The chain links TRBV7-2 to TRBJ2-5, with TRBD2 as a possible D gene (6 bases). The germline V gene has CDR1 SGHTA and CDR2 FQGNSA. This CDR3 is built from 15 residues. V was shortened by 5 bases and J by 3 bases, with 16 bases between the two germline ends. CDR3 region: CASSLDGREEETQYF. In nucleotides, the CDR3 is TGTGCCAGCAGCCTAGACGGCAGGGAGGAAGAGACCCAGTACTTC.

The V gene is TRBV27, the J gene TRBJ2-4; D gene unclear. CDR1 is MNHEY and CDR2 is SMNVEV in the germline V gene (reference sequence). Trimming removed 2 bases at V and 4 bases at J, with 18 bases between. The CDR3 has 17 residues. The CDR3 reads CASSLRAIADGKNIQYF. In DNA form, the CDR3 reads TGTGCCAGCAGTTTACGGGCAATTGCGGACGGAAAAAACATTCAGTACTTC.

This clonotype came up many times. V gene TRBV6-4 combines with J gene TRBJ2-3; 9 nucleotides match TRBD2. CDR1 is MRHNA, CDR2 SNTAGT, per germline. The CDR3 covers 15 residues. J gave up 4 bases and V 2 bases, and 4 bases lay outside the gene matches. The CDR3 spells CASSDASGGPDTQYF. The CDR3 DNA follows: TGTGCCAGCAGTGACGCAAGCGGGGGGCCAGATACGCAGTATTTT.

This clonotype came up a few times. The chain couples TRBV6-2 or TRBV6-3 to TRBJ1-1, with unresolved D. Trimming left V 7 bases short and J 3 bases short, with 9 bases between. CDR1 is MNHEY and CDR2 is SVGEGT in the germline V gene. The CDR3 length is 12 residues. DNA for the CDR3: TGTGCCAGCATTTCCGTCTACACTGAAGCTTTCTTT. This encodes CASISVYTEAFF.

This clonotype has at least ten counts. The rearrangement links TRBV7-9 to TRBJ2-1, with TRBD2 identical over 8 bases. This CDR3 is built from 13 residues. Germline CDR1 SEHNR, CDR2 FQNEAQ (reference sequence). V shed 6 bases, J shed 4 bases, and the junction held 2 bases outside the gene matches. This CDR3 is CASRLAGYNEQFF. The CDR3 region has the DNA TGTGCCAGCAGGCTAGCGGGTTACAATGAGCAGTTCTTC.

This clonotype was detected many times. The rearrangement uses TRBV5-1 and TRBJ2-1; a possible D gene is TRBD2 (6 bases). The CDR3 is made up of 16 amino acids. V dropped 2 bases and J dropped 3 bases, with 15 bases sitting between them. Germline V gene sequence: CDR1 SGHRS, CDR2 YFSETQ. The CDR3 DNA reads TGCGCCAGCAGCTTCGGAGGGGCTGGGGTCTACAATGAGCAGTTCTTC. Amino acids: CASSFGGAGVYNEQFF.

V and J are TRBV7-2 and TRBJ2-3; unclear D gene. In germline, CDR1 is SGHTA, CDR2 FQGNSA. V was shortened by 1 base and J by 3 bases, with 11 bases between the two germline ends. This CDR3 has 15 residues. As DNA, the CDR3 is TGTGCCAGCAGCTTAGATTCACGGAGAACAGATACGCAGTATTTT. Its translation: CASSLDSRRTDTQYF.

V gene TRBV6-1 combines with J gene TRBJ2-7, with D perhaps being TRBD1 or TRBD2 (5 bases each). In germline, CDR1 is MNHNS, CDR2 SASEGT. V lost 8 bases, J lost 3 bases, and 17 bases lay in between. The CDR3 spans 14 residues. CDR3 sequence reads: CASGVGELYYEQYF. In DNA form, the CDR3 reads TGTGCCAGCGGTGTGGGGGAACTCTACTACGAGCAGTACTTC.

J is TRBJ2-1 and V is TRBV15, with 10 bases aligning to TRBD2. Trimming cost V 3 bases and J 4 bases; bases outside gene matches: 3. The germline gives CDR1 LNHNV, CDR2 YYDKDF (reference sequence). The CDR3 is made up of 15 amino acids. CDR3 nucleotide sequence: TGTGCCACCAGCAGTACTAGCGGGGAATACAATGAGCAGTTCTTC. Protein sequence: CATSSTSGEYNEQFF.

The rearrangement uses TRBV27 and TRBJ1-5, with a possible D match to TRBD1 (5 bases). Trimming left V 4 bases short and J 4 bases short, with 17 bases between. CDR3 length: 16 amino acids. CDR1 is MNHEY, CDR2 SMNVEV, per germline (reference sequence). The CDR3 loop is CASSSRVGAGNQPQHF. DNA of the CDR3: TGTGCCAGCAGTTCCAGGGTCGGGGCGGGGAATCAGCCCCAGCATTTT.

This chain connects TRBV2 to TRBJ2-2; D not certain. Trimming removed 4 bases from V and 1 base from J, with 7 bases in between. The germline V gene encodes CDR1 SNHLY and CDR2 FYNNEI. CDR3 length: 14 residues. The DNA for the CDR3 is TGTGCCAGCAGTGTTAACAGGAACACCGGGGAGCTGTTTTTT. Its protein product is CASSVNRNTGELFF.

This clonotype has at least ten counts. As DNA, the CDR3 is TGTGCCAGCAGCTTTATGGGATCCAATCAGCCCCAGCATTTT. Translation gives CASSFMGSNQPQHF. The chain has TRBV7-9 and TRBJ1-5; D unclear. CDR1 is SEHNR, CDR2 FQNEAQ, per germline (reference sequence). Trimming stripped 3 bases from V and 3 bases from J, with 9 bases between. This CDR3 spans 14 amino acids.

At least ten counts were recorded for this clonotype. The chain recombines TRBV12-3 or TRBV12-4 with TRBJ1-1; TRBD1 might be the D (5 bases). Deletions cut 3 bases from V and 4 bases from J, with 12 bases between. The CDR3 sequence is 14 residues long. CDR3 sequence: CASSFGRRGTEAFF. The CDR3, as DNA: TGTGCCAGCAGTTTTGGGAGGAGGGGCACTGAAGCTTTCTTT.

CDR3 bases: TGTGCCAGCAGCGTAGTCCCCCGCCGGACAGGAAACAATGAGCAGTTCTTC. It specifies CASSVVPRRTGNNEQFF. The gene calls are TRBV9 and TRBJ2-1; TRBD1 matches 7 bases. Losses at the gene ends were 0 bases for V and 5 bases for J; bases not matched to a gene: 11. CDR1 and CDR2 (germline): SGDLS, YYNGEE. This CDR3 has 17 residues. The complete variable domain, with remaining parts taken from reference TRBV9 and TRBJ2-1, reads DSGVTQTPKHLITATGQRVTLRCSPRSGDLSVYWYQQSLDQGLQFLIQYYNGEERAKGNILERFSAQQFPDLHSELNLSSLELGDSALYFCASSVVPRRTGNNEQFFGPGTRLTVL.

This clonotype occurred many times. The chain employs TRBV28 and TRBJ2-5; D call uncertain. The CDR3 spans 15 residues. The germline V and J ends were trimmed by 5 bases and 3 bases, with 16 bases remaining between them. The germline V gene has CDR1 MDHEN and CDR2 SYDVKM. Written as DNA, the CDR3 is TGTGCCAGCAGTGACCGCGCGGTTGGGAAAGAGACCCAGTACTTC. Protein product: CASSDRAVGKETQYF.